This TCR beta chain was recovered during a study of T cells in Graves' hyperthyroidism and ophthalmopathy. Whole-study findings and limits: The model predicted ophthalmopathy a median roughly six months before onset. Researchers report that a 13 V-J model separated ophthalmopathy from stable hyperthyroidism.

The CDR3 has 13 residues. CDR1 and CDR2 (germline): LNHDA, SQIVND (reference sequence). Trimming took off 6 bases at V and 4 bases at J, with 12 bases between the two ends. This clonotype has at least ten counts. Its matching antigen is unknown. Using RNA transcripts as the source, TCR beta CDR3 regions were amplified. Researchers ran a first-round RT-PCR on the TCR CDR3 using the HTBI primer set. TCRdb re-called the multiplex PCR reads through MiXCR, storing one row per CDR3 protein. The sample includes about 840,000 distinct CDR3 sequences, about two fifths of them seen just once. Stable Graves' hyperthyroidism meant no ophthalmopathy progression within 18 months. Every diagnosis used clinical symptoms, serum thyroxine and TRAb, thyroid ultrasound and orbital computed tomography.

The chain employs TRBV19 and TRBJ1-1; D unresolved. The clonotype comes from a man aged 18 to 35 with Graves' hyperthyroidism. The sample was blood. The chain's CDR3 is CASSYYPGTEAFF. CDR3 coding DNA: TGTGCCAGTAGCTACTACCCGGGCACTGAAGCTTTCTTT.